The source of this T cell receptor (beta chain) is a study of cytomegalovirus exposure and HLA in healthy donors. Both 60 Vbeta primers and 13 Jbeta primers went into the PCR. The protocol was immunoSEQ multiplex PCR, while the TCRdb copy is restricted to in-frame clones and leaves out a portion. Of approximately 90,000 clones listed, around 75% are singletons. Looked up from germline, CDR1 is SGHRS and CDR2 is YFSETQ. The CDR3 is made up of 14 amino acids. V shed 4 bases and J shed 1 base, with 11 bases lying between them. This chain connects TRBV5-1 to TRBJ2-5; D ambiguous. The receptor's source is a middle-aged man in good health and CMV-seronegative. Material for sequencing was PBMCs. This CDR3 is CASSSSSLQETQYF. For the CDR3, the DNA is TGCGCCAGCAGCAGTTCGAGCCTCCAAGAGACCCAGTACTTC. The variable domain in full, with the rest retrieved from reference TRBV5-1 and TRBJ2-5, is KAGVTQTPRYLIKTRGQQVTLSCSPISGHRSVSWYQQTPGQGLQFLFEYFSETQRNKGNFPGRFSGRQFSNSRSEMNVSTLELGDSALYLCASSSSSLQETQYFGPGTRLLVL.